Listed here are 9 T cell receptor beta chains from one sample, sequenced in a study of monozygotic twins with inflammatory bowel disease. TCRdb derives one entry per CDR3 protein from the 5' RACE reads, leaving out DNA. The sample includes more than 300,000 distinct CDR3 sequences. Sequenced material: blood. The receptors stem from a human donor with ulcerative colitis or Crohn's disease, or a healthy co-twin of an affected twin (not recorded which).

The chain has TRBV6-2 or TRBV6-3 and TRBJ2-7. This CDR3 spans 13 amino acids. Looked up from germline, CDR1 is MNHEY and CDR2 is SVGEGT. CDR3 amino acids: CASSGGSWLEQYF.

V and J are TRBV5-1 and TRBJ1-5. The CDR3 runs to 13 residues. The germline gives CDR1 SGHRS, CDR2 YFSETQ. CDR3 sequence: CASSLAPNQPQHF.

V and J are TRBV12-3 or TRBV12-4 and TRBJ2-1; TCRdb designates TRBD1, a call that cannot be tested without DNA. The CDR3 is 14 amino acids. The CDR3 sequence: CASGRQGSYNEQFF.

The chain couples TRBV11-2 to TRBJ2-3; lacking DNA, the TRBD1 call made by TCRdb goes unchecked. CDR3 length equals 15 residues. Germline CDR1 reads SGHAT; CDR2 reads FQNNGV. CDR3 loop: CASSLIRGSGDTQYF.

The V and J genes are TRBV10-3 and TRBJ1-5. This CDR3 is 14 amino acids long. Per the germline V gene, CDR1 is ENHRY and CDR2 is SYGVKD. The CDR3 loop is CATTREGINQPQHF.

The rearrangement links TRBV3-1 to TRBJ2-7. CDR1 and CDR2 (germline): LGHDT, YNNKEL (reference sequence). The CDR3 runs to 17 residues. The CDR3 sequence is CASSQDPEVEPSYEQYF.

The gene calls are TRBV7-3 and TRBJ2-3; TCRdb's D call of TRBD1 is untestable without DNA. The CDR3 loop spans 15 amino acids. The germline V gene has CDR1 SGHTA and CDR2 FQGTGA. The chain's CDR3 is CASSLTGRGTDTQYF.

The genes are TRBV30 and TRBJ2-7; with no DNA, the TCRdb D assignment of TRBD1 cannot be verified. This CDR3 has 15 amino acids. CDR1 and CDR2 (germline): GTSNPN, SVGIG (reference sequence). CDR3 sequence reads: CAWSDRGTVGPGQYF.

The chain links TRBV12-3 or TRBV12-4 to TRBJ2-3. The CDR3 is 15 residues long. CDR3 in amino acids: CASSFAAEVTDTQYF.